Listed below are T cell receptor beta chains from one sample, sequenced in a study of cytomegalovirus exposure and HLA in healthy donors. Libraries were prepared by immunoSEQ multiplex PCR; TCRdb keeps only in-frame clonotypes and omits some of them. The sample consists of about 88,000 clones, about 75% of them appearing once. The sequenced material came from PBMCs. The receptors were gathered from a woman aged 40 to 50 in good health and CMV-seronegative. Both conserved end residues are part of each CDR3. A D gene is named only where the DNA matches it firmly. Clone size, where shown, is once, few, many, or a class for clones that have expanded.

D gene: -; V gene: TRBV30; J gene: TRBJ1-1; clone size: -; CDR3 DNA: TGTGCCTGGAGTGACGGTGGTATTGAAGCTTTCTTT; CDR3 protein: CAWSDGGIEAFF
D gene: TRBD2; V gene: TRBV4-3; J gene: TRBJ2-2; clone size: -; CDR3 DNA: TGCGCCAGCAGCCAAGAGCGGTCGACTAGCGGCAACACCGGGGAGCTGTTTTTT; CDR3 protein: CASSQERSTSGNTGELFF
D gene: TRBD2; V gene: TRBV5-1; J gene: TRBJ2-1; clone size: few; CDR3 DNA: TGCGCCAGCAGCCAGGACTTCGGGGGGGGTGAGCAGTTCTTC; CDR3 protein: CASSQDFGGGEQFF
D gene: -; V gene: TRBV11-3; J gene: TRBJ1-1; clone size: -; CDR3 DNA: TGTGCCAGCAGTGTGACGACTAACACTGAAGCTTTCTTT; CDR3 protein: CASSVTTNTEAFF
D gene: TRBD1; V gene: TRBV5-6; J gene: TRBJ2-3; clone size: -; CDR3 DNA: TGTGCCAGCAGCCTAACAGGGGGAGCAGATACGCAGTATTTT; CDR3 protein: CASSLTGGADTQYF
D gene: -; V gene: TRBV6-1; J gene: TRBJ1-1; clone size: -; CDR3 DNA: TGTGCCAGCAGTCTCCCAACGCGCACTGAAGCTTTCTTT; CDR3 protein: CASSLPTRTEAFF
D gene: TRBD1; V gene: TRBV6-5; J gene: TRBJ2-7; clone size: -; CDR3 DNA: TGTGCCAGCAGTCAGGGACAGGGGGCTCTCGAGCAGTACTTC; CDR3 protein: CASSQGQGALEQYF
D gene: -; V gene: TRBV2; J gene: TRBJ1-2; clone size: -; CDR3 DNA: TGTGCCAGCAGTGAGGCGGGGCGAACCTATGGCTACACCTTC; CDR3 protein: CASSEAGRTYGYTF
D gene: TRBD1; V gene: TRBV7-6; J gene: TRBJ2-3; clone size: -; CDR3 DNA: TGTGCCAGCAGCTTGACGGGACAGGGTTACACAGATACGCAGTATTTT; CDR3 protein: CASSLTGQGYTDTQYF
D gene: TRBD1; V gene: TRBV9; J gene: TRBJ1-2; clone size: -; CDR3 DNA: TGTGCCAGCAGCGTGGGGACAGGATGGGTTCTGGACGGCTACACCTTC; CDR3 protein: CASSVGTGWVLDGYTF
D gene: TRBD1; V gene: TRBV5-1; J gene: TRBJ1-5; clone size: few; CDR3 DNA: TGCGCCAGCAGCCCTCAGGGGGCTGGCAATCAGCCCCAGCATTTT; CDR3 protein: CASSPQGAGNQPQHF
D gene: -; V gene: TRBV6-5; J gene: TRBJ1-5; clone size: -; CDR3 DNA: TGTGCCAGCAGTCAGGACAGAGGCCCAAATCAGCCCCAGCATTTT; CDR3 protein: CASSQDRGPNQPQHF
D gene: TRBD1; V gene: TRBV6-1; J gene: TRBJ1-1; clone size: -; CDR3 DNA: TGTGCCACCTCAGGGGGTGAGGACACTGAAGCTTTCTTT; CDR3 protein: CATSGGEDTEAFF
D gene: -; V gene: TRBV5-1; J gene: TRBJ1-3; clone size: -; CDR3 DNA: TGCGCCAGCAGCTTGGGGGACAACCCTGCTGGAAACACCATATATTTT; CDR3 protein: CASSLGDNPAGNTIYF
D gene: -; V gene: TRBV15; J gene: TRBJ2-7; clone size: -; CDR3 DNA: TGTGCCACCAGCAGAGTTGAGGGGGTCGATTACTACGAGCAGTACTTC; CDR3 protein: CATSRVEGVDYYEQYF
D gene: -; V gene: TRBV2; J gene: TRBJ1-4; clone size: -; CDR3 DNA: TGTGCCAGCAGTGGCCAGGGTTATGAAAAACTGTTTTTT; CDR3 protein: CASSGQGYEKLFF
D gene: TRBD1; V gene: TRBV7-8; J gene: TRBJ2-1; clone size: -; CDR3 DNA: TGTGCCAGCAAGACAGGGTCGACTACCTACAATGAGCAGTTCTTC; CDR3 protein: CASKTGSTTYNEQFF
D gene: TRBD1; V gene: TRBV2; J gene: TRBJ1-1; clone size: -; CDR3 DNA: TGTGCCAGCAACCGGGACAGGGGGCAAGATGAAGCTTTCTTT; CDR3 protein: CASNRDRGQDEAFF
D gene: -; V gene: TRBV29-1; J gene: TRBJ2-1; clone size: -; CDR3 DNA: TGCAGCGTTGGACTAGTAAGCTACAATGAGCAGTTCTTC; CDR3 protein: CSVGLVSYNEQFF
D gene: -; V gene: TRBV7-2; J gene: TRBJ1-5; clone size: -; CDR3 DNA: TGTGCCAGCAGCTTACTCGCAGGGGAGGGGAATCAGCCCCAGCATTTT; CDR3 protein: CASSLLAGEGNQPQHF
D gene: TRBD1; V gene: TRBV6-5; J gene: TRBJ2-7; clone size: -; CDR3 DNA: TGTGCCAGCAGCCTGACAGGGAACTCCTACGAGCAGTACTTC; CDR3 protein: CASSLTGNSYEQYF
D gene: -; V gene: TRBV14; J gene: TRBJ1-1; clone size: -; CDR3 DNA: TGTGCCAGCAGCCAACCAGGGGTAAGGAACACTGAAGCTTTCTTT; CDR3 protein: CASSQPGVRNTEAFF
D gene: -; V gene: TRBV29-1; J gene: TRBJ1-2; clone size: -; CDR3 DNA: TGCAGCGTTGGGGGCCAGGGTGATCCTCTCTATGGCTACACCTTC; CDR3 protein: CSVGGQGDPLYGYTF
D gene: -; V gene: TRBV7-9; J gene: TRBJ2-1; clone size: -; CDR3 DNA: TGTGCCAGCAGCTTAGAGCTGCGACTGCACAATGAGCAGTTCTTC; CDR3 protein: CASSLELRLHNEQFF
D gene: -; V gene: TRBV29-1; J gene: TRBJ1-4; clone size: -; CDR3 DNA: TGCGCGGCAGCCCGCTCTAATGAAAAACTGTTTTTT; CDR3 protein: CAAARSNEKLFF
D gene: TRBD1; V gene: TRBV10-3; J gene: TRBJ1-1; clone size: -; CDR3 DNA: TGTGCCATCGGGAACAGGGGGAGCACTGAAGCTTTCTTT; CDR3 protein: CAIGNRGSTEAFF
D gene: TRBD1; V gene: TRBV5-6; J gene: TRBJ1-2; clone size: -; CDR3 DNA: TGTGCCAGCAGCCCACAGGGGACCTATGGCTACACCTTC; CDR3 protein: CASSPQGTYGYTF
D gene: TRBD2; V gene: TRBV19; J gene: TRBJ2-1; clone size: -; CDR3 DNA: TGTGCCAGTAGTATCCCCCCCAGCGGGGGGGCCAGGAATGAGCAGTTCTTC; CDR3 protein: CASSIPPSGGARNEQFF
D gene: -; V gene: TRBV27; J gene: TRBJ1-1; clone size: -; CDR3 DNA: TGTGCCAGCAGGAAGTCGGAGGACCTGAACACTGAAGCTTTCTTT; CDR3 protein: CASRKSEDLNTEAFF
D gene: TRBD1; V gene: TRBV4-2; J gene: TRBJ1-5; clone size: few; CDR3 DNA: TGTGCAAGCAGCCAAGGACAGGGAACCGGCCAGCCCCAGCATTTT; CDR3 protein: CASSQGQGTGQPQHF
D gene: -; V gene: TRBV9; J gene: TRBJ2-7; clone size: -; CDR3 DNA: TGTGCCAGCAGCCCCTCAGGTACCTCCTACGAGCAGTACTTC; CDR3 protein: CASSPSGTSYEQYF
D gene: -; V gene: TRBV6-6; J gene: TRBJ2-3; clone size: -; CDR3 DNA: TGTGCCAGCAGCGATACGGGGGGCCTAGCCACAGATACGCAGTATTTT; CDR3 protein: CASSDTGGLATDTQYF
D gene: TRBD1; V gene: TRBV6-1; J gene: TRBJ2-7; clone size: once; CDR3 DNA: TGTGCCAGCAGTGAAGCGGGCAGGGGGTCCGAGCAGTACTTC; CDR3 protein: CASSEAGRGSEQYF
D gene: -; V gene: TRBV7-6; J gene: TRBJ1-6; clone size: -; CDR3 DNA: TGTGCCAGCACCGGGAGACACCGACCTGACCCGTATTCACCCCTCCACTTT; CDR3 protein: CASTGRHRPDPYSPLHF
D gene: -; V gene: TRBV7-8; J gene: TRBJ1-1; clone size: -; CDR3 DNA: TGTGCCAGCAGCCTTATACAGGGCACTGAAGCTTTCTTT; CDR3 protein: CASSLIQGTEAFF
D gene: TRBD1; V gene: TRBV2; J gene: TRBJ2-6; clone size: -; CDR3 DNA: TGTGCCAGCAGTACGACAGGGGGCGTCCTGACTTTC; CDR3 protein: CASSTTGGVLTF
D gene: TRBD1; V gene: TRBV5-8; J gene: TRBJ1-6; clone size: -; CDR3 DNA: TGTGCCAGCAGCTTTCGGGACAGGGTCTCACCCCTCCACTTT; CDR3 protein: CASSFRDRVSPLHF
D gene: -; V gene: TRBV5-6; J gene: TRBJ2-7; clone size: -; CDR3 DNA: TGTGCCAGCAGCTTGGTAGCCCTACTAGGGTACGAGCAGTACTTC; CDR3 protein: CASSLVALLGYEQYF
D gene: -; V gene: TRBV5-1; J gene: TRBJ2-3; clone size: -; CDR3 DNA: TGCGCCAGCAGGGAGGTTCGCACAGATACGCAGTATTTT; CDR3 protein: CASREVRTDTQYF
D gene: -; V gene: TRBV7-6; J gene: TRBJ1-4; clone size: few; CDR3 DNA: TGTGCCAGCAGCGACAAGCACGAAAAACTGTTTTTT; CDR3 protein: CASSDKHEKLFF
D gene: -; V gene: TRBV7-9; J gene: TRBJ1-2; clone size: -; CDR3 DNA: TGTGCCAGCAGCTTTGGAGATAACTATGGCTACACCTTC; CDR3 protein: CASSFGDNYGYTF
D gene: -; V gene: TRBV28; J gene: TRBJ1-2; clone size: -; CDR3 DNA: TGTGCCAGCAGTTTGCCTATAAAAACGGACACGTCGCCCGGATACACCTTC; CDR3 protein: CASSLPIKTDTSPGYTF
D gene: -; V gene: TRBV6-1; J gene: TRBJ1-2; clone size: -; CDR3 DNA: TGTGCCAGCAGTCAGGGTAATCCTGCTAACTATGGCTACACCTTC; CDR3 protein: CASSQGNPANYGYTF
D gene: TRBD2; V gene: TRBV11-3; J gene: TRBJ2-7; clone size: -; CDR3 DNA: TGTGCCAGCAGCGTCCCGATAGCGGGGCCCTACGAGCAGTACTTC; CDR3 protein: CASSVPIAGPYEQYF
D gene: TRBD1; V gene: TRBV5-1; J gene: TRBJ2-3; clone size: -; CDR3 DNA: TGCGCCAGCAGCTTGTATGACAGGGCAACAGATACGCAGTATTTT; CDR3 protein: CASSLYDRATDTQYF
D gene: -; V gene: TRBV9; J gene: TRBJ2-7; clone size: few; CDR3 DNA: TGTGCCAGCAGCAAATCCGGGACTCACGGGAGCTGGGAGTACTTC; CDR3 protein: CASSKSGTHGSWEYF
D gene: -; V gene: TRBV25-1; J gene: TRBJ2-3; clone size: once; CDR3 DNA: TGTGCCAGCAGGGACAGCAGACATGGTTTCACAGATACGCAGTATTTT; CDR3 protein: CASRDSRHGFTDTQYF
D gene: -; V gene: TRBV27; J gene: TRBJ2-7; clone size: -; CDR3 DNA: TGTGCCAGCAGCTCAACACCCGAGGACAGCTCCTACGAGCAGTACTTC; CDR3 protein: CASSSTPEDSSYEQYF
D gene: TRBD1; V gene: TRBV19; J gene: TRBJ2-7; clone size: -; CDR3 DNA: TGTGCCAGTAGTATACCGGGACAGGGGGTCCACGAGCAGTACTTC; CDR3 protein: CASSIPGQGVHEQYF